Presented here are 27 T cell receptor beta chains from one specimen sequenced in a study of blood T cell repertoires in COVID-19. Sequenced by immunoSEQ multiplex PCR; TCRdb stores in-frame clones only, minus some. This table holds 190,000 or so clones, roughly 90% found once. The sequencing sample was made of peripheral blood. Receptors originate from a middle-aged man with acute or convalescent COVID-19.

V usage is TRBV5-4 and J usage is TRBJ2-1, with TRBD2 identical over 8 bases. V was pared by 2 bases and J by 7 bases, with 8 bases of the junction left unmatched. The CDR3 has 15 residues. Germline CDR1 is SGHNT and CDR2 is YYREEE (reference sequence). CDR3 sequence reads: CASSFKREKGNEQFF. The CDR3 nucleotides are TGTGCCAGCAGCTTCAAGCGGGAGAAAGGTAATGAGCAGTTCTTC.

This clone was counted a single time. The chain uses TRBV6-1 and TRBJ2-1; D may be TRBD2 (5 bases). Germline CDR1 is MNHNS and CDR2 is SASEGT. The CDR3 is 16 residues long. The ends were cut back, 4 bases at V and 5 bases at J, with 18 bases in the middle. The CDR3 sequence: CASSGPVEGGDNEQFF. CDR3 coding DNA: TGTGCCAGCAGTGGCCCCGTTGAGGGTGGGGACAATGAGCAGTTCTTC.

The rearrangement joins TRBV18 to TRBJ1-4; D ambiguous. Germline V lookup: CDR1 KGHSH, CDR2 LQKENI. V was clipped by 4 bases and J by 5 bases, with 14 bases between them. This CDR3 is built from 15 residues. The CDR3 here is CASSLGGVRNEKLFF. The CDR3 bases are TGTGCCAGCTCACTCGGCGGGGTGAGGAATGAAAAACTGTTTTTT.

The chain carries TRBV28 and TRBJ2-5, with D possibly being TRBD2 (6 bases). Germline loops: CDR1 MDHEN, CDR2 SYDVKM. V lost 6 bases and J lost 5, with 13 bases in between. The CDR3 runs to 13 residues. In DNA, the CDR3 is TGTGCCAGCAGCTTTGGGGGGAGGGAGACCCAGTACTTC. Translation: CASSFGGRETQYF. Combining the CDR3 with reference TRBV28 and TRBJ2-5 gives the whole variable domain DVKVTQSSRYLVKRTGEKVFLECVQDMDHENMFWYRQDPGLGLRLIYFSYDVKMKEKGDIPEGYSVSREKKERFSLILESASTNQTSMYLCASSFGGRETQYFGPGTRLLVL.

This clone was detected only a few times. The V call is TRBV3-1 (or the pseudogene TRBV3-2), the J call TRBJ1-2, with a possible D match to TRBD1 (5 bases). The CDR3 is made up of 14 amino acids. The germline gives CDR1 LGHDT, CDR2 YNNKEL (reference sequence). Trimming left V 1 base short and J 7 bases short, with 13 bases between. The CDR3 region has the DNA TGTGCCAGCAGCCAAGTCCAGGGCCCGGGTGGCTACACCTTC. It translates to CASSQVQGPGGYTF.

This chain links TRBV10-1 with TRBJ2-7, with TRBD2 as a possible D gene (5 bases). Per the germline V gene, CDR1 is WNHNN and CDR2 is SYGVQD (reference sequence). The length of the CDR3 is 14 residues. The ends were cut back, 3 bases at V and 6 bases at J, with 15 bases in the middle. The CDR3 nucleotides are TGCGCCAGCAGTGACGCGACGGGAAGTTGCGAGCAGTACGTC. It encodes CASSDATGSCEQYV.

The CDR3 DNA sequence: TGTGCCACCAGTGATTTTTTGGGACAGTTGTACTTC. Its translation: CATSDFLGQLYF. V and J are TRBV24-1 and TRBJ2-5; 7 bases fit TRBD1. This CDR3 comprises 12 residues. The germline V gene has CDR1 KGHDR and CDR2 SFDVKD. The V gene end was trimmed by 1 base and the J gene end by 13 bases; junction bases not matched to a gene: 5.

The chain carries TRBV7-9 and TRBJ1-5; 9 bases line up with TRBD1. The germline V gene encodes CDR1 SEHNR and CDR2 FQNEAQ (reference sequence). The junction had 2 bases not matched to a gene; V was cut back by 4 bases and J by 4 bases. The CDR3 totals 14 residues. CDR3 DNA sequence: TGTGCCAGCAGCTCCGGGACAGGGAATCAGCCCCAGCATTTT. It translates to CASSSGTGNQPQHF. Combining the CDR3 with reference TRBV7-9 and TRBJ1-5 gives the whole variable domain DTGVSQNPRHKITKRGQNVTFRCDPISEHNRLYWYRQTLGQGPEFLTYFQNEAQLEKSRLLSDRFSAERPKGSFSTLEIQRTEQGDSAMYLCASSSGTGNQPQHFGDGTRLSIL.

The rearrangement uses TRBV7-9 and TRBJ1-1; 7 nucleotides agree with TRBD1. V lost 5 bases to trimming and J lost 5 bases; unmatched junction nucleotides: 8. The germline gives CDR1 SEHNR, CDR2 FQNEAQ (reference sequence). This CDR3 region has 14 residues. CDR3 sequence reads: CASSKGTDYTEAFF. CDR3 nucleotide sequence: TGTGCCAGCAGCAAAGGGACAGATTATACTGAAGCTTTCTTT.

The chain employs TRBV5-1 and TRBJ2-1; 7 bases are a match to TRBD1. CDR1 and CDR2 from the germline V gene are SGHRS and YFSETQ. V dropped 0 bases and J dropped 5; count of bases not matched to a gene: 2. The CDR3 runs 14 residues. The CDR3 region has the DNA TGCGCCAGCAGCTTGGGACAGGGCCACAATGAGCAGTTCTTC. Residues: CASSLGQGHNEQFF.

This clone is a singleton in its sample. This chain connects TRBV7-8 to TRBJ1-3; TRBD1 aligns across 10 bases. Germline CDR1 is SGHVS and CDR2 is FQNEAQ. The CDR3 has 18 residues. Trimming at V came to 5 bases and at J to 1 base, leaving 11 bases not matched to a gene. CDR3 sequence: CASSREPPGQGSGNTIYF. The CDR3 DNA sequence: TGTGCCAGCAGCCGAGAACCCCCGGGACAGGGGTCTGGAAACACCATATATTTT.

This clone appeared once. The chain links TRBV28 to TRBJ1-1; D may be TRBD1 (5 bases). Trimming took off 5 bases at V and 3 bases at J, with 22 bases between the two ends. Germline V gene sequence: CDR1 MDHEN, CDR2 SYDVKM. The CDR3 totals 17 residues. The CDR3 bases are TGTGCCAGCAGTCCAGGTGGGGCAGGCAGGCCGTACACTGAAGCTTTCTTT. Its translation is CASSPGGAGRPYTEAFF.

This clone was seen just once. The genes are TRBV24-1 and TRBJ2-1; TRBD2 agrees at 14 bases. Germline V lookup: CDR1 KGHDR, CDR2 SFDVKD. The CDR3 runs 16 residues. Trimming cost V 7 bases and J 4 bases; bases outside gene matches: 5. The CDR3 DNA reads TGTGCCACCAGCTTGGGGACTAGCGGGAGATACAATGAGCAGTTCTTC. Translated, it gives CATSLGTSGRYNEQFF.

The chain combines TRBV3-1 (or the pseudogene TRBV3-2) with TRBJ2-1; 12 positions match TRBD2. The CDR3 length is 14 residues. Germline CDR1 and CDR2: LGHDT and YNNKEL (reference sequence). With V trimmed by 6 bases and J by 5 bases, 2 bases remained unmatched. For the CDR3, the DNA is TGTGCCAGCAGACTAGCGGGGGGTAACAATGAGCAGTTCTTC. Protein product: CASRLAGGNNEQFF.

The V gene is TRBV7-9, the J gene TRBJ1-2; 7 bases match TRBD1. The CDR3 runs to 16 residues. Trimming removed 1 base from V and 4 bases from J; junction bases left unmatched: 9. CDR1 is SEHNR, CDR2 FQNEAQ, per germline (reference sequence). The CDR3 loop is CASSLGDGTAVYGYTF. DNA for the CDR3: TGTGCCAGCAGCTTAGGGGACGGGACAGCGGTCTATGGCTACACCTTC. The full variable domain, completed using reference TRBV7-9 and TRBJ1-2, is DTGVSQNPRHKITKRGQNVTFRCDPISEHNRLYWYRQTLGQGPEFLTYFQNEAQLEKSRLLSDRFSAERPKGSFSTLEIQRTEQGDSAMYLCASSLGDGTAVYGYTFGSGTRLTVV.

The chain recombines TRBV15 with TRBJ2-3, with TRBD2 identical over 8 bases. V lost 8 bases to trimming and J lost 5 bases; unmatched junction nucleotides: 9. The germline CDR1 and CDR2 sequences are LNHNV and YYDKDF (reference sequence). The CDR3 length is 14 residues. CDR3 DNA sequence: TGTGCCACCTTAAGCGGGAGACAAAAAGATACGCAGTATTTT. Translation: CATLSGRQKDTQYF.

The gene calls are TRBV19 and TRBJ2-5; D is unresolved. This CDR3 contains 12 residues. Germline-derived CDR1 and CDR2 are LNHDA and SQIVND (reference sequence). V lost 3 bases, J lost 4 bases, and 6 bases lay in between. The CDR3 here is CASSMSPETQYF. The CDR3 DNA sequence: TGTGCCAGTAGTATGAGTCCAGAGACCCAGTACTTC.

This clone was seen only once. J is TRBJ2-5 and V is TRBV7-2; 9 nucleotides match TRBD1. Per germline, CDR1 SGHTA and CDR2 FQGNSA. This CDR3 spans 17 amino acids. The trim removed 1 base at V and 5 bases at J, leaving 11 bases unmatched. The CDR3 sequence: CASSLGVVTGGGETQYF. The DNA for the CDR3 is TGTGCCAGCAGCTTAGGAGTGGTCACAGGGGGCGGGGAGACCCAGTACTTC.

As to this clone: Other DNA sequences within the sample encode an identical CDR3. The chain uses TRBV4-1 and TRBJ2-7, with 7 bases lining up with TRBD1. The CDR3 sequence is 14 residues long. Germline V gives CDR1 MGHRA, CDR2 YSYEKL. Trimming removed 4 bases from V and 2 bases from J; junction bases left unmatched: 5. CDR3: CASSPRQGTYEQYV. In DNA, the CDR3 is TGCGCCAGCAGCCCCAGACAGGGAACCTACGAGCAGTACGTC.

The V gene is TRBV2, the J gene TRBJ2-7; D remains ambiguous. Trimming stripped 4 bases from V and 1 base from J, with 5 bases between. Germline V lookup: CDR1 SNHLY, CDR2 FYNNEI. CDR3 size: 12 residues. CDR3: CASSGESYEQYV. The CDR3, as DNA: TGTGCCAGCAGTGGAGAGTCCTACGAGCAGTACGTC.

Details on this clone: Sequence at one end of the junction differs from germline and may be a read error. This rearrangement joins TRBV27 to TRBJ1-1; D perhaps matches TRBD1 (6 bases). CDR1 MNHEY and CDR2 SMNVEV come from the germline V gene (reference sequence). The CDR3 loop spans 15 amino acids. The CDR3 nucleotides are TGTGTCAGCACCGCACCGGGGCAGGGGAGAACTGAAGCTTTCTTT. Residues: CVSTAPGQGRTEAFF.

This clone occurred once. This sequence joins TRBV3-1 (or the pseudogene TRBV3-2) and TRBJ1-2, with TRBD1 matching over 8 bases. V trimming: 10 bases; J trimming: 8 bases; junction bases outside the gene matches: 12. Germline loops: CDR1 LGHDT, CDR2 YNNKEL (reference sequence). The CDR3 runs 13 residues. In DNA form, the CDR3 reads TGTGCCACCGCATCCTCGACAGGGGTCGGCTACACCTTC. Encoded protein: CATASSTGVGYTF.

The CDR3 protein is CASSVATGDGGSGNTIYF. CDR3 in DNA: TGTGCCAGCAGCGTAGCTACAGGGGATGGGGGATCTGGAAACACCATATATTTT. The V and J genes are TRBV9 and TRBJ1-3; 7 bases align to TRBD1. CDR1 and CDR2 (germline): SGDLS, YYNGEE. This CDR3 region has 18 residues. J gave up 1 base and V 0 bases, and 10 bases lay outside the gene matches.

The chain couples TRBV20-1 to TRBJ1-1; no reliable D call. The germline V gene has CDR1 DFQATT and CDR2 SNEGSKA (reference sequence). The CDR3 runs to 11 residues. Trimming stripped 5 bases from V and 5 bases from J, with 9 bases between. The CDR3 DNA reads TGCAGTGCTCGCCCGGGGACTGAAGCTTTCTTT. The encoded protein is CSARPGTEAFF.

The rearrangement uses TRBV2 and TRBJ2-1; perhaps TRBD2 as D (5 bases). V shed 3 bases and J shed 9 bases, with 12 bases lying between them. The CDR3 length is 13 residues. Germline CDR1 reads SNHLY; CDR2 reads FYNNEI. The CDR3 DNA reads TGTGCCAGCAGTGATTCCGGGATCGGTGAGCAGTTCTTC. Translated, it gives CASSDSGIGEQFF.

Here the CDR3 DNA reads TGTGCCAGCAGCTCCCGGGACAGGGGGCGAATTGCCAAAAACATTCAGTACTTC. It codes for CASSSRDRGRIAKNIQYF. V and J are TRBV13 and TRBJ2-4; 12 bases agree with TRBD1. There are 18 residues in the CDR3. CDR1 PRHDT and CDR2 FYEKMQ come from the germline V gene (reference sequence). V shed 4 bases and J 1 base; nucleotides not matched to a gene: 8.

The chain couples TRBV28 to TRBJ2-2, with 8 bases fitting TRBD1. The CDR3 length is 15 residues. With 5 bases clipped from V and 3 bases from J, the junction kept 5 bases outside the gene matches. CDR1 is MDHEN and CDR2 is SYDVKM in the germline V gene. The CDR3 nucleotides are TGTGCCAGCAGTCTATACAGGGGGGACACCGGGGAGCTGTTTTTT. Encoded protein: CASSLYRGDTGELFF. Drawing the rest from reference TRBV28 and TRBJ2-2, the complete variable domain is DVKVTQSSRYLVKRTGEKVFLECVQDMDHENMFWYRQDPGLGLRLIYFSYDVKMKEKGDIPEGYSVSREKKERFSLILESASTNQTSMYLCASSLYRGDTGELFFGEGSRLTVL.